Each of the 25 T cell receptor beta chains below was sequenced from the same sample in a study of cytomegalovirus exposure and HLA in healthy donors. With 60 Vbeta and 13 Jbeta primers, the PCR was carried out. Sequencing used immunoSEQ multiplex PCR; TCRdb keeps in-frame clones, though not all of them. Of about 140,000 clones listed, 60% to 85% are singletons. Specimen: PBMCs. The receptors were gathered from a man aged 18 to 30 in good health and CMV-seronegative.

CDR3 in amino acids: CASSYAQLVDSPLHF. CDR3 DNA sequence: TGTGCCAGCAGTTACGCACAGCTTGTAGATTCACCCCTCCACTTT. The chain recombines TRBV6-5 with TRBJ1-6; D uncertain. Per germline, CDR1 MNHEY and CDR2 SVGAGI. The CDR3 sequence is 15 residues long. V was clipped by 2 bases and J by 8 bases, with 13 bases between them.

CDR3 sequence (DNA): TGTGCCAGCAGCTTACAGGGGTTCGCCGGGGAGCTGTTTTTT. Protein sequence: CASSLQGFAGELFF. The rearrangement links TRBV11-2 to TRBJ2-2, with a tentative D call TRBD1 (6 bases). Germline V CDR1 and CDR2: SGHAT, FQNNGV. Trimming removed 2 bases at V and 6 bases at J, with 10 bases between. The CDR3 covers 14 residues.

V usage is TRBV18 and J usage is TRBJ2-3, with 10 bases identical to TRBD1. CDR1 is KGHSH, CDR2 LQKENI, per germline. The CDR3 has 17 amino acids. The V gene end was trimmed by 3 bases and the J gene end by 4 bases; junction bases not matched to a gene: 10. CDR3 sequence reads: CASSPVGDRGLADTQYF. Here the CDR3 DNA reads TGTGCCAGCTCACCCGTGGGGGACAGGGGTTTGGCAGATACGCAGTATTTT.

The DNA of the CDR3 is TGTGCCACCAGGGGGCTGGGCACTGAAGCTTTCTTT. Translation gives CATRGLGTEAFF. The chain links TRBV15 to TRBJ1-1, with D perhaps matching TRBD1 (5 bases). This CDR3 contains 12 residues. Trimming left V 6 bases short and J 4 bases short, with 9 bases between. Germline loops: CDR1 LNHNV, CDR2 YYDKDF (reference sequence).

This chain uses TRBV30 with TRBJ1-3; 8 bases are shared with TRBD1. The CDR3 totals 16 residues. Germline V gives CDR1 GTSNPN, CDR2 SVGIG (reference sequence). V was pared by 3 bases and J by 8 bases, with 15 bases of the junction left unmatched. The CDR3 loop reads CAWRGLVRQGIDTIYF. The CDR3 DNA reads TGTGCCTGGAGGGGACTTGTGAGACAGGGGATAGACACCATATATTTT.

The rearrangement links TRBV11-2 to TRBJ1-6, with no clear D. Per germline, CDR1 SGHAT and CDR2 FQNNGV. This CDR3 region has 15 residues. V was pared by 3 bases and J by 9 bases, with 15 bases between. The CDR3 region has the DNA TGTGCCAGCAGCTTTGGGGTAGGGAGATTTTCACCCCTCCACTTT. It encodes CASSFGVGRFSPLHF.

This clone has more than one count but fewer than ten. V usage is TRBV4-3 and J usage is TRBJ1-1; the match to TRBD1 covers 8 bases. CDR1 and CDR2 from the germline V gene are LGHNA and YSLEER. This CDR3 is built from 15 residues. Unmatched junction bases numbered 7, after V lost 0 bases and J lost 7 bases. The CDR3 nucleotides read TGCGCCAGCAGCCAAGATTGGCGGACAGGGTATGAAGCTTTCTTT. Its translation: CASSQDWRTGYEAFF.

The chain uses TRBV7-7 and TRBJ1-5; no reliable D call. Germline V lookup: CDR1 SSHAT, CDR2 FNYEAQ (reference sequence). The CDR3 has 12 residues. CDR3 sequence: CASPINREPQHF. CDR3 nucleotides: TGTGCTAGCCCAATCAATCGGGAGCCCCAGCATTTT.

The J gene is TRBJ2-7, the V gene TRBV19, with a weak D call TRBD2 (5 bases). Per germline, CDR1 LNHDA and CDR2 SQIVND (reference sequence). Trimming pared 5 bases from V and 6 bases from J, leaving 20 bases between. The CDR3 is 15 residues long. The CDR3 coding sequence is TGTGCCAGTAGTCTCGAGCACTCCAGGAGGAGCGAGCAGTACTTC. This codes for CASSLEHSRRSEQYF.

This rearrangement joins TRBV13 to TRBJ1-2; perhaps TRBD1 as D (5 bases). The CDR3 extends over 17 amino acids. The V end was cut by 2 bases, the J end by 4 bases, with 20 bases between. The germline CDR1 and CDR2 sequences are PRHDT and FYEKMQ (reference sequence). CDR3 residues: CASSLLIRTQRGYGYTF. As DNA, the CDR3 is TGTGCCAGCAGCTTACTGATTCGGACACAAAGGGGCTATGGCTACACCTTC.

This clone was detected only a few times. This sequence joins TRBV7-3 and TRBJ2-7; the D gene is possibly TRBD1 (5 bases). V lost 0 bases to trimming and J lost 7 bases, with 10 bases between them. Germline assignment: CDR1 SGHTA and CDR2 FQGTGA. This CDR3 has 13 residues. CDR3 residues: CASSLTYSGEQYF. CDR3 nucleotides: TGTGCCAGCAGCTTAACGTACTCAGGGGAGCAGTACTTC.

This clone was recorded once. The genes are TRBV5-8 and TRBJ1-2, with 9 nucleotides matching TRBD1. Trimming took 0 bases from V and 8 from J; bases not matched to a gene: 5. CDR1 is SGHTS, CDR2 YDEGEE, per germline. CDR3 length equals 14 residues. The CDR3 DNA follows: TGTGCCAGCAGCTTGGATGGGACAGGGATCGGCTACACCTTC. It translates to CASSLDGTGIGYTF.

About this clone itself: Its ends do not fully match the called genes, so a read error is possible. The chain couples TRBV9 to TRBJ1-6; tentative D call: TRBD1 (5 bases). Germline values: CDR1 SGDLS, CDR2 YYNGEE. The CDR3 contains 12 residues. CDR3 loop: CASSQEGKGLNF. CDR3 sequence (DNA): TGTGCCAGCAGCCAGGAAGGGAAGGGGCTTAACTTT.

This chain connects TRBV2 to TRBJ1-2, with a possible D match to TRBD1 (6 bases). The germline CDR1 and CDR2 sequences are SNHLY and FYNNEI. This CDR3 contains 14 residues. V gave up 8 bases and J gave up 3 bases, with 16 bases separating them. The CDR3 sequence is CASPLSGQYYGYTF. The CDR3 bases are TGTGCCAGCCCACTTTCAGGACAGTACTATGGCTACACCTTC. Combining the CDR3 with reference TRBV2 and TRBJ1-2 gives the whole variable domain EPEVTQTPSHQVTQMGQEVILRCVPISNHLYFYWYRQILGQKVEFLVSFYNNEISEKSEIFDDQFSVERPDGSNFTLKIRSTKLEDSAMYFCASPLSGQYYGYTFGSGTRLTVV.

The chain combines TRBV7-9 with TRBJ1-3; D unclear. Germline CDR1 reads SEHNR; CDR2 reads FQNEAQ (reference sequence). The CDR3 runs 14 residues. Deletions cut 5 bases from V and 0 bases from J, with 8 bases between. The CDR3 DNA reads TGTGCCAGCAGCCCCGTTCGCTCTGGAAACACCATATATTTT. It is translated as CASSPVRSGNTIYF.

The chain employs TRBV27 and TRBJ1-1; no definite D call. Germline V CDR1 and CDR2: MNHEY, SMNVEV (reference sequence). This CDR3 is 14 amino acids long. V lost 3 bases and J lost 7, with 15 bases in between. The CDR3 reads CASSFVGHPVEAFF. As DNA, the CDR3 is TGTGCCAGCAGTTTCGTTGGGCACCCGGTTGAAGCTTTCTTT.

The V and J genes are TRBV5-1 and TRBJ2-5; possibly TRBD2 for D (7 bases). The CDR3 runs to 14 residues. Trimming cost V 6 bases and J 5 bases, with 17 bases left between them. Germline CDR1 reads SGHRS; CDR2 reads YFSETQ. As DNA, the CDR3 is TGCGCCAGCACCCCCGGGGGGCCTGGGGAGACCCAGTACTTC. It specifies CASTPGGPGETQYF.

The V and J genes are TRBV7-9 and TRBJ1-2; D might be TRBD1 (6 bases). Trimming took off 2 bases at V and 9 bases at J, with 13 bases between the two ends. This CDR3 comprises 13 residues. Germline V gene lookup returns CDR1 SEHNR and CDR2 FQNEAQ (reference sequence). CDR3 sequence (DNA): TGTGCCAGCAGCTTAAACAGGGTCGAGCGCTACACCTTC. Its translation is CASSLNRVERYTF.

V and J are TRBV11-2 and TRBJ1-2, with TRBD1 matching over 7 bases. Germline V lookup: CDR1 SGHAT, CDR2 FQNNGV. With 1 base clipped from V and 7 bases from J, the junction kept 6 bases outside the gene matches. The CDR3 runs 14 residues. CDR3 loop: CASSLGRTGRGYTF. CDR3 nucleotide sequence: TGTGCCAGCAGCTTAGGGCGGACAGGACGTGGCTACACCTTC. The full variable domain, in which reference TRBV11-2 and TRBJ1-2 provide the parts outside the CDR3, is EAGVAQSPRYKIIEKRQSVAFWCNPISGHATLYWYQQILGQGPKLLIQFQNNGVVDDSQLPKDRFSAERLKGVDSTLKIQPAKLEDSAVYLCASSLGRTGRGYTFGSGTRLTVV.

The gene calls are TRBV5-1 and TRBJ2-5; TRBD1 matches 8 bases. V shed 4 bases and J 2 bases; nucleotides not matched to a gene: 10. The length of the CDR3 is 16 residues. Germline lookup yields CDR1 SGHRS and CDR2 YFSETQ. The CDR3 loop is CASSLATGEQQETQYF. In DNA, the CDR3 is TGCGCCAGCAGCCTGGCGACAGGGGAACAACAAGAGACCCAGTACTTC.

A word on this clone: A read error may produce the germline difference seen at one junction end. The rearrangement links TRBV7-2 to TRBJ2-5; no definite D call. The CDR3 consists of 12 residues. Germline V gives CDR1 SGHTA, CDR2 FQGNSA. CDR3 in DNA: TGTGCCAGCAGCCCCCCCCGCGGTCTGGGTGACTTC. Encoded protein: CASSPPRGLGDF. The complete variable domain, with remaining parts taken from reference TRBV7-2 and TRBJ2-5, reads GAGVSQSPSNKVTEKGKDVELRCDPISGHTALYWYRQSLGQGLEFLIYFQGNSAPDKSGLPSDRFSAERTGGSVSTLTIQRTQQEDSAVYLCASSPPRGLGDFGPGTRLLVL.

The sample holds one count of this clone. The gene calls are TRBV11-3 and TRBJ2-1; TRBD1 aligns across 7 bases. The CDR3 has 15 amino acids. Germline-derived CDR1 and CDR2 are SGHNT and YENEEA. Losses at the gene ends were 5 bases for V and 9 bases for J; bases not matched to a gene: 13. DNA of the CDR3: TGTGCCAGCAGCCCCCGAGGGGGCGCTTTTAGTGAGCAGTTCTTC. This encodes CASSPRGGAFSEQFF.

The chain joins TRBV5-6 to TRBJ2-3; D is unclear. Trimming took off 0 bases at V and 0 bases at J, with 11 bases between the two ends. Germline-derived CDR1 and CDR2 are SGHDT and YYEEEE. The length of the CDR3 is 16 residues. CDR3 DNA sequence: TGTGCCAGCAGCTTGGCGGGTCCCTCTAGCACAGATACGCAGTATTTT. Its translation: CASSLAGPSSTDTQYF.

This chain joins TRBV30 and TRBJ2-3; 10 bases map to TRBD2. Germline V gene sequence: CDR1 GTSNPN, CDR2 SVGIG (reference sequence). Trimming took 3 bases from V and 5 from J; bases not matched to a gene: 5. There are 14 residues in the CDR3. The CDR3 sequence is CAWSSSGGLDTQYF. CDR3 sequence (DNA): TGTGCCTGGAGCTCTAGCGGGGGTCTAGATACGCAGTATTTT.

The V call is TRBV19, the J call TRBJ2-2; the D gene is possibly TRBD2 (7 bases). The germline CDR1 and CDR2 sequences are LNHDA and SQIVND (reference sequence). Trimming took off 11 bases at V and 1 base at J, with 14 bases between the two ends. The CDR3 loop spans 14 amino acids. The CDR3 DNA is TGTGCCGCTGGCGGGGGCCTGAACACCGGGGAGCTGTTTTTT. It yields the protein CAAGGGLNTGELFF.